This T cell receptor beta chain derives from a study of T-cell memory formation after mild COVID-19. Study outcomes and limitations: Prior to infection, memory already included some responding clones, suggesting cross-reactive memory joined. Researchers report contracting CD4+ clones mostly in CM and EM, with CD8+ clones in EMRA. Contracting clones, day 15 to 85, had balanced CD4/CD8, and later expanders favored CD4+.

One entry per CDR3 protein results from TCRdb running MiXCR on the 5' RACE reads. Seen here are 350,000 to 500,000 distinct CDR3 sequences, 23% observed once, and the top ten hold around 14%. Worth noting for this clonotype: Its target is unknown.

V shed 2 bases, J shed 4 bases, and the junction held 4 bases outside the gene matches. The CDR3 runs to 15 residues. Germline V gives CDR1 KGHDR, CDR2 SFDVKD. This sequence was found in an adult woman who had mild COVID-19 (a few samples of this study predate the infection). Cell type and time point are not known. The sample comprised PBMCs or a T cell subset sorted from them (not recorded which). The V gene is TRBV24-1, the J gene TRBJ1-2, with 9 bases fitting TRBD1. The CDR3 nucleotides read TGTGCCACCAGTGATTCGGGACAGGGTGGCTATGGCTACACCTTC. Its translation: CATSDSGQGGYGYTF.